This TCR beta chain was captured by sequencing in a study of T cell repertoires in cytomegalovirus infection (dated by TCRdb to the late 2010s). Concerning the study at large: Because public TCR beta signatures pointed to carriage of CMV infection together with the matching HLA type, the HLA type of each donor mattered for the analysis.

What the work shows at the level of the full study, not this receptor alone: In the ex vivo response, HLA-C-restricted CMV-specific TCR beta clonotypes were dominant, and in two of eight donors the single most frequent clonotype came from this HLA-C-restricted group. Carriers of CMV infection plus the relevant HLA type were discriminated by the cumulative frequency of public TCR beta family members in the study cohort and in an independent roughly 380-donor cohort.

The V end loses 5 bases and the J end loses 10 bases, and a stretch of 21 bases separates them. Reading from cysteine to phenylalanine, the CDR3 counts 16 amino acids. The kept DNA is CDR3 alone, 48 bases in frame from the first base. CDR1 MNHEY and CDR2 SMNVEV are derived from the germline V gene (reference sequence). The sequencing machine was an Illumina HiSeq 1500. TCRdb reprocessing: public reads trimmed at Q25 with fastp, clones called with MiXCR, in-frame beta chains kept. One record per CDR3 amino acid sequence lists the most common genes and DNA. This sample gives 300,000 to 400,000 distinct CDR3 sequences in total; 18% of them show up just once. The ten largest clones represent 8.7% of the sample. A note on this clonotype: Its antigen has not been determined. Base qualities are missing; no much larger clone stands one base away.

The specimen was PBMCs. This clonotype was sampled from a human donor in good health (CMV status not recorded). Some clones in this sample may be carry-over from other donors' samples. The chain was built from TRBV27 and TRBJ1-6, with the identity of the D gene unclear. The DNA is TGTGCCAGCAGTGCGGGGAGGGAAATTCCTATCTCACCCCTCCACTTT. Its product reads: CASSAGREIPISPLHF.